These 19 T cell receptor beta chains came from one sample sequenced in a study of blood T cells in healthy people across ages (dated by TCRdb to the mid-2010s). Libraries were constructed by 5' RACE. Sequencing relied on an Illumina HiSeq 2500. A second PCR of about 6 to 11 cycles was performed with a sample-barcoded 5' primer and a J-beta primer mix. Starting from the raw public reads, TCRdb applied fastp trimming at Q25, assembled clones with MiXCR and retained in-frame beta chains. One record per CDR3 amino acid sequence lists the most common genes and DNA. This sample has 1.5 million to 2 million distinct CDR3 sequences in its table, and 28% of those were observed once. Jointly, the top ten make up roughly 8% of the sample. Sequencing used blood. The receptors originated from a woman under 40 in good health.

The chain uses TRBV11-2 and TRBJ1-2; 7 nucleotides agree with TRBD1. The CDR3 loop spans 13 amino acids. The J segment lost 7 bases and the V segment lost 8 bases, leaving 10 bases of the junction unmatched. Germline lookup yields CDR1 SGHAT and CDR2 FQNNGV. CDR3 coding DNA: TGTGCCAGCCAGAGGGGGCAGGGGTTTGGCTACACCTTC. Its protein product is CASQRGQGFGYTF.

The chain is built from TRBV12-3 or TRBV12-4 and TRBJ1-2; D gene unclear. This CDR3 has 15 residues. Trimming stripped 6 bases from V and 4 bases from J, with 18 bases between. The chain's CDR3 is CASSPSPVGSYGYTF. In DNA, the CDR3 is TGTGCCAGCAGCCCATCCCCGGTTGGGAGCTATGGCTACACCTTC.

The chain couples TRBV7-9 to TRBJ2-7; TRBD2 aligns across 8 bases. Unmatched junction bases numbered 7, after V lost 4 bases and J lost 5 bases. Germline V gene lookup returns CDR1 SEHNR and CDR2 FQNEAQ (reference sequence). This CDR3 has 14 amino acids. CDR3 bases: TGTGCCAGCAGCTCCGGGACTAGGACTGACGAGCAGTACTTC. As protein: CASSSGTRTDEQYF.

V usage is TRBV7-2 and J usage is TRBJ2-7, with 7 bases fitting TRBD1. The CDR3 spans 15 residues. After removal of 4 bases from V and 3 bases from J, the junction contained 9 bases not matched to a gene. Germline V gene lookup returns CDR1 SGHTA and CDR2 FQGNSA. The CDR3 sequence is CASSSDREPHYEQYF. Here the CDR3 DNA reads TGTGCCAGCAGCTCAGACAGGGAGCCACACTACGAGCAGTACTTC.

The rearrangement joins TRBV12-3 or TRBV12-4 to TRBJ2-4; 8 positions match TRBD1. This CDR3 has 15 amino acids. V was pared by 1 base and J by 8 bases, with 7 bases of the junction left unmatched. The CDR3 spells CASSLVGQGADIQYF. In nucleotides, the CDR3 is TGTGCCAGCAGTTTAGTCGGGCAGGGGGCTGACATTCAGTACTTC.

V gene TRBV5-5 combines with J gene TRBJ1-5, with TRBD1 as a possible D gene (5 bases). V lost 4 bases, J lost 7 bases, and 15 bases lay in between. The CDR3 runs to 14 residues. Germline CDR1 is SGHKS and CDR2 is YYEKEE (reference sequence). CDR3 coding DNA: TGTGCCAGCAGCCCCGGGGGGGGGGAACAGCCCCAGCATTTT. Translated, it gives CASSPGGGEQPQHF.

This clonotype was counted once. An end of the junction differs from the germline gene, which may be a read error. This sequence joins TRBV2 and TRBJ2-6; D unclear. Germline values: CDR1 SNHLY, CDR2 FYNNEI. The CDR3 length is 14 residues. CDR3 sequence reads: CTSSQPSGANVLTF. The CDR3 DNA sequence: TGTACCAGCAGCCAGCCCTCTGGGGCCAACGTCCTGACTTTC.

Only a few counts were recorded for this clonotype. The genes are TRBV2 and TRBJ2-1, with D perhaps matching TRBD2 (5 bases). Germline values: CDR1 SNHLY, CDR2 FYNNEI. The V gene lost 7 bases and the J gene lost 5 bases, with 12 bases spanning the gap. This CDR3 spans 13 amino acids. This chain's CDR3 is CASNERRDNEQFF. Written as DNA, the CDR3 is TGTGCCAGCAATGAGCGGAGAGACAATGAGCAGTTCTTC. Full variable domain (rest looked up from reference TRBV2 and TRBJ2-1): EPEVTQTPSHQVTQMGQEVILRCVPISNHLYFYWYRQILGQKVEFLVSFYNNEISEKSEIFDDQFSVERPDGSNFTLKIRSTKLEDSAMYFCASNERRDNEQFFGPGTRLTVL.

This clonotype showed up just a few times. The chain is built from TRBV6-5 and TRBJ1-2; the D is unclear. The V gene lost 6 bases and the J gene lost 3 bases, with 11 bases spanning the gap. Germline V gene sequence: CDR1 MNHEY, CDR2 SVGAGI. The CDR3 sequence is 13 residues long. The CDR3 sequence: CASSPGHYYGYTF. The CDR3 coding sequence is TGTGCCAGCAGCCCGGGCCACTACTATGGCTACACCTTC.

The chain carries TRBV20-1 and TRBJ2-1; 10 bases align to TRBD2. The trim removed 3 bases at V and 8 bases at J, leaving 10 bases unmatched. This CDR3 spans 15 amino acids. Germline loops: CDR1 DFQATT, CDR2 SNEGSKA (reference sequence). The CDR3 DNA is TGCAGTGCTAGGCAGCGGGAGGGCACTCGGGATGAGCAGTTCTTC. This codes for CSARQREGTRDEQFF.

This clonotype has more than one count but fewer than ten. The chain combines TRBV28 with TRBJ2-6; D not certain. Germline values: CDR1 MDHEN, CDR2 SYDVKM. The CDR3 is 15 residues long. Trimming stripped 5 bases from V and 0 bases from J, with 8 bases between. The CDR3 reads CASSAESSGANVLTF. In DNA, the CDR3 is TGTGCCAGCAGTGCGGAGAGCTCTGGGGCCAACGTCCTGACTTTC.

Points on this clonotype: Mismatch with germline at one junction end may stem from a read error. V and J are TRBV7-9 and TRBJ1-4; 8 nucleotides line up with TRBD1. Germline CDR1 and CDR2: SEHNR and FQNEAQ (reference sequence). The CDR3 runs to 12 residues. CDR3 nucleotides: TGTGCCAGCAGCCTACAGGGGGAAACACTGTTTTTT. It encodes CASSLQGETLFF.

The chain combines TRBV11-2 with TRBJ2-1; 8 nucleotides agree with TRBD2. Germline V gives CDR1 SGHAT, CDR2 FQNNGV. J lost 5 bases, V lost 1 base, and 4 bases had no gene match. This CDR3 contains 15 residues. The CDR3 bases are TGTGCCAGCAGCTTAGTATTAGCGGGGCACAATGAGCAGTTCTTC. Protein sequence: CASSLVLAGHNEQFF. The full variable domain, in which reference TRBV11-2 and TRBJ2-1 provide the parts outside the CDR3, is EAGVAQSPRYKIIEKRQSVAFWCNPISGHATLYWYQQILGQGPKLLIQFQNNGVVDDSQLPKDRFSAERLKGVDSTLKIQPAKLEDSAVYLCASSLVLAGHNEQFFGPGTRLTVL.

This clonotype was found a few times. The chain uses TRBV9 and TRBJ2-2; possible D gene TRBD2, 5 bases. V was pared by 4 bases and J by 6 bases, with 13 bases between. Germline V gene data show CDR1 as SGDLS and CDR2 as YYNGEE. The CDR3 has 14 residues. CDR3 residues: CASSRLTSPGELFF. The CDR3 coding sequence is TGTGCCAGCAGCCGATTAACTAGTCCCGGGGAGCTGTTTTTT.

CDR3 region: CAWSWDTGELFF. CDR3 coding DNA: TGTGCCTGGAGTTGGGACACCGGGGAGCTGTTTTTT. The chain links TRBV30 to TRBJ2-2; no reliable D call. This CDR3 is built from 12 residues. From germline, CDR1 is GTSNPN and CDR2 SVGIG (reference sequence). The germline V and J ends were trimmed by 2 bases and 3 bases, with 4 bases remaining between them.

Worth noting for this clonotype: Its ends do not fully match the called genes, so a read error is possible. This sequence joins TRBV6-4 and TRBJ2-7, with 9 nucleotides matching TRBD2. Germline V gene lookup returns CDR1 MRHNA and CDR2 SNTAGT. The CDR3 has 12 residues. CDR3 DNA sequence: TGTGCCAGCAGGGTCAATAGCGGGAGTATGAACTTC. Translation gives CASRVNSGSMNF.

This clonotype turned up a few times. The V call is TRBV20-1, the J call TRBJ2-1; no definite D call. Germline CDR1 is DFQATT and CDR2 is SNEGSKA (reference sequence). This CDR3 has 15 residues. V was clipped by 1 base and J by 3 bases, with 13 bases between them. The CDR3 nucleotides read TGCAGTGCTAGAGGCGACGGCCTTAACTACAATGAGCAGTTCTTC. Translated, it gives CSARGDGLNYNEQFF.

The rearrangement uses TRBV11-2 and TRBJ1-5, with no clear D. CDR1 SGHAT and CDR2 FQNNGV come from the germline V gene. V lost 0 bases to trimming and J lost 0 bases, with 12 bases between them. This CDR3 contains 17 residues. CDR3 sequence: CASSLDPSEYSNQPQHF. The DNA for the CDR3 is TGTGCCAGCAGCTTAGATCCCTCCGAATATAGCAATCAGCCCCAGCATTTT. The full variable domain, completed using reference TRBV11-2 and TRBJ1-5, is EAGVAQSPRYKIIEKRQSVAFWCNPISGHATLYWYQQILGQGPKLLIQFQNNGVVDDSQLPKDRFSAERLKGVDSTLKIQPAKLEDSAVYLCASSLDPSEYSNQPQHFGDGTRLSIL.

The CDR3 loop reads CSVEQILEDGYTF. CDR3 coding DNA: TGCAGCGTTGAACAAATTTTGGAGGATGGCTACACCTTC. V and J are TRBV29-1 and TRBJ1-2; the D is unclear. The germline V gene encodes CDR1 SQVTM and CDR2 ANQGSEA. V gave up 2 bases and J gave up 6 bases, with 13 bases separating them. The CDR3 is made up of 13 amino acids.